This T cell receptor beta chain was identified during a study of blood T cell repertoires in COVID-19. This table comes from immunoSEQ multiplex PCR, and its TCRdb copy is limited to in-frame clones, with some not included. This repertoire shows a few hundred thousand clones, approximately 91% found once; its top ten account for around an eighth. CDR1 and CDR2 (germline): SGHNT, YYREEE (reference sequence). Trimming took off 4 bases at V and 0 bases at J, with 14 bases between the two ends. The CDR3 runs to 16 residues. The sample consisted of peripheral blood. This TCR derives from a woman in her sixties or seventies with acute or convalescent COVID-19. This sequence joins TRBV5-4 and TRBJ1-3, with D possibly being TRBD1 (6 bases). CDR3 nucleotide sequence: TGTGCCAGCAGCCAACCGGGACAAGTCTCTGGAAACACCATATATTTT. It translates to CASSQPGQVSGNTIYF.